One and the same sample provided the 32 T cell receptor beta chains below, sequenced in a study of long-term antiretroviral therapy in people with HIV. At the survey level, the v3.0 immunoSEQ assay was run. Repertoires were generated with immunoSEQ multiplex PCR, while TCRdb's copy carries only in-frame clones and drops some. The profile shows tens of thousands of clones, 70% to 90% of them singletons. Sequencing used unsorted PBMCs, obtained approximately 2.7 years after starting antiretroviral therapy. Receptors originate from a man aged 40-50 years with HIV.

Only a few counts were recorded for this clone. This rearrangement joins TRBV7-8 to TRBJ2-7; 7 bases agree with TRBD2. The CDR3 totals 14 residues. V lost 0 bases and J lost 7; bases outside the gene matches: 6. The germline V gene has CDR1 SGHVS and CDR2 FQNEAQ. The DNA of the CDR3 is TGTGCCAGCAGCTTAGCGGGAGGGCATTGGGAGCAGTACTTC. It translates to CASSLAGGHWEQYF.

The genes are TRBV29-1 and TRBJ2-7; 10 bases fit TRBD1. J lost 3 bases, V lost 7 bases, and 3 bases had no gene match. The V gene's germline CDR1 is SQVTM and CDR2 ANQGSEA. The CDR3 is made up of 12 amino acids. DNA for the CDR3: TGCAGCGGCGGGACAGGGGTCTACGAGCAGTACTTC. Translated, it gives CSGGTGVYEQYF.

J is TRBJ1-5 and V is TRBV6-1; perhaps TRBD1 as D (5 bases). The CDR3 consists of 16 residues. V shed 4 bases and J shed 0 bases, with 13 bases lying between them. CDR1 and CDR2 (germline): MNHNS, SASEGT. The CDR3: CASSGLAGHSNQPQHF. The CDR3 DNA reads as TGTGCCAGCAGTGGATTGGCAGGGCATAGCAATCAGCCCCAGCATTTT.

CDR3 region: CASSSETSGALGSYEQYF. The CDR3 coding sequence is TGCGCCAGCAGCTCGGAGACTAGCGGGGCCTTGGGGTCCTACGAGCAGTACTTC. The chain has TRBV5-1 and TRBJ2-7; 11 nucleotides line up with TRBD2. This CDR3 has 18 amino acids. V shed 3 bases, J shed 1 base, and the junction held 12 bases outside the gene matches. Germline CDR1 and CDR2: SGHRS and YFSETQ.

V and J are TRBV5-1 and TRBJ1-2; the D gene is possibly TRBD1 (5 bases). The CDR3 totals 12 residues. The V end lost 7 bases, the J end lost 6 bases, and 13 bases lay between the germline ends. CDR1 and CDR2 from the germline V gene are SGHRS and YFSETQ. CDR3 sequence reads: CASQTEADGYTF. In nucleotides, the CDR3 is TGCGCCAGCCAGACAGAGGCCGATGGCTACACCTTC.

The chain couples TRBV6-1 to TRBJ2-3; 7 bases line up with TRBD2. Germline CDR1 and CDR2: MNHNS and SASEGT. This CDR3 is built from 16 residues. With V trimmed by 0 bases and J by 1 base, 4 bases remained unmatched. The DNA for the CDR3 is TGTGCCAGCAGTGAAGCGCTGGGGGGGGGCACAGATACGCAGTATTTT. It translates to CASSEALGGGTDTQYF.

This chain's CDR3 is CSVRAIIGTGNQPQHF. The CDR3 nucleotides read TGCAGCGTTAGGGCGATTATCGGGACAGGGAATCAGCCCCAGCATTTT. The chain joins TRBV29-1 to TRBJ1-5; 9 positions agree with TRBD1. This CDR3 spans 16 amino acids. J gave up 4 bases and V 5 bases, and 12 bases lay outside the gene matches. The germline CDR1 and CDR2 sequences are SQVTM and ANQGSEA.

V is TRBV6-5 and J is TRBJ2-1, with TRBD1 matching 10 bases. The germline CDR1 and CDR2 sequences are MNHEY and SVGAGI. Trimming removed 5 bases from V and 9 bases from J; junction bases left unmatched: 10. The CDR3 extends over 15 amino acids. The CDR3 loop is CASSLPGQGRFEQFF. CDR3 in DNA: TGTGCCAGCAGTCTACCGGGACAGGGGCGGTTTGAGCAGTTCTTC.

The chain employs TRBV19 and TRBJ1-1; 8 bases are a match to TRBD1. CDR3 length: 11 residues. V lost 10 bases and J lost 10; bases outside the gene matches: 8. Germline lookup yields CDR1 LNHDA and CDR2 SQIVND (reference sequence). CDR3 protein: CATIWTGLAFF. Here the CDR3 DNA reads TGTGCCACCATATGGACAGGGTTAGCTTTCTTT.

This rearrangement joins TRBV19 to TRBJ2-2, with 10 bases fitting TRBD2. The CDR3 has 15 residues. Unmatched junction bases numbered 4, after V lost 5 bases and J lost 4 bases. Germline lookup yields CDR1 LNHDA and CDR2 SQIVND (reference sequence). CDR3 coding DNA: TGTGCCAGTAGTTATTTAGCGGGAGGCACCGGGGAGCTGTTTTTT. It translates to CASSYLAGGTGELFF.

This clone has only a few counts. CDR3 protein: CASSSPRRYYNEQFF. The CDR3 nucleotides are TGTGCCAGCAGCTCTCCCCGGCGATACTACAATGAGCAGTTCTTC. The V call is TRBV11-3, the J call TRBJ2-1; D is undetermined. The CDR3 consists of 15 residues. Trimming removed 4 bases from V and 3 bases from J, with 13 bases in between. Germline CDR1 is SGHNT and CDR2 is YENEEA.

This clone was found a few times. The chain is built from TRBV9 and TRBJ2-3; 9 nucleotides agree with TRBD1. The junction had 12 bases not matched to a gene; V was cut back by 3 bases and J by 7 bases. This CDR3 has 16 amino acids. Germline values: CDR1 SGDLS, CDR2 YYNGEE. The CDR3 DNA sequence: TGTGCCAGCAGCGGGGAAACAGGGGGCATCATAAATACGCAGTATTTT. Protein sequence: CASSGETGGIINTQYF.

The chain employs TRBV11-2 and TRBJ1-1, with D possibly TRBD1 on 6 matching bases. Between the trimmed V and J ends, which lost 1 base and 4 bases, there was a span of 13 bases. The CDR3 runs 15 residues. CDR1 SGHAT and CDR2 FQNNGV come from the germline V gene. In DNA, the CDR3 is TGTGCCAGCAGCTTAGGGCCAGGGGATTTCACTGAAGCTTTCTTT. Translated: CASSLGPGDFTEAFF.

The chain is built from TRBV7-9 and TRBJ2-7; no reliable D call. CDR1 and CDR2 from the germline V gene are SEHNR and FQNEAQ (reference sequence). Trimming cost V 5 bases and J 4 bases, with 3 bases left between them. This CDR3 spans 10 amino acids. The chain's CDR3 is CASSGYEQYF. The CDR3 bases are TGTGCCAGCAGCGGTTACGAGCAGTACTTC.

This sequence joins TRBV18 and TRBJ2-7; D not resolved. The germline gives CDR1 KGHSH, CDR2 LQKENI. The germline V and J ends were trimmed by 0 bases and 3 bases, with 3 bases remaining between them. This CDR3 region has 12 residues. The CDR3: CASSPPSYEQYF. In DNA, the CDR3 is TGTGCCAGCTCACCACCTAGCTACGAGCAGTACTTC. The whole variable domain, remainder taken from reference TRBV18 and TRBJ2-7, is NAGVMQNPRHLVRRRGQEARLRCSPMKGHSHVYWYRQLPEEGLKFMVYLQKENIIDESGMPKERFSAEFPKEGPSILRIQQVVRGDSAAYFCASSPPSYEQYFGPGTRLTVT.

CDR3: CASSPTTGTQYNEQFF. The CDR3 DNA reads TGTGCCAGCAGCCCGACGACAGGGACGCAGTACAATGAGCAGTTCTTC. The chain links TRBV7-9 to TRBJ2-1; 7 nucleotides agree with TRBD1. This CDR3 comprises 16 residues. CDR1 and CDR2 from the germline V gene are SEHNR and FQNEAQ (reference sequence). The J segment lost 4 bases and the V segment lost 5 bases, leaving 11 bases of the junction unmatched.

The chain combines TRBV5-4 with TRBJ1-2; the D gene is possibly TRBD1 (5 bases). The V and J ends lost 0 bases and 2 bases respectively, with 8 bases between them. This CDR3 comprises 14 residues. Germline-derived CDR1 and CDR2 are SGHNT and YYREEE (reference sequence). The CDR3 region is CASSLGGLNYGYTF. The CDR3 DNA reads as TGTGCCAGCAGCTTGGGGGGGTTGAACTATGGCTACACCTTC.

The chain couples TRBV13 to TRBJ2-5; a weak D match, TRBD2 (7 bases). CDR3 length: 15 residues. CDR1 and CDR2 from the germline V gene are PRHDT and FYEKMQ (reference sequence). V lost 5 bases and J lost 5, with 18 bases in between. The CDR3 reads CASSPRRGGLETQYF. The CDR3 DNA is TGTGCCAGCAGCCCTAGGAGGGGGGGGTTGGAGACCCAGTACTTC.

The chain links TRBV4-1 to TRBJ1-1; D unclear. The V end lost 0 bases, the J end lost 7 bases, and 3 bases lay between the germline ends. There are 11 residues in the CDR3. Looked up from germline, CDR1 is MGHRA and CDR2 is YSYEKL. The CDR3 nucleotides read TGCGCCAGCAGCCAAGAGGGTGAAGCTTTCTTT. Translating gives CASSQEGEAFF.

This CDR3 is CASEGTGKSTHNEQFF. The DNA of the CDR3 is TGTGCCAGCGAGGGGACAGGGAAGTCGACCCACAATGAGCAGTTCTTC. V gene TRBV19 combines with J gene TRBJ2-1; TRBD1 matches at 9 bases. Germline trimming cut 9 bases from V and 5 bases from J; bases unmatched to any gene: 14. This CDR3 contains 16 residues. Germline CDR1 LNHDA, CDR2 SQIVND (reference sequence). Full variable domain (missing parts from reference TRBV19 and TRBJ2-1): DGGITQSPKYLFRKEGQNVTLSCEQNLNHDAMYWYRQDPGQGLRLIYYSQIVNDFQKGDIAEGYSVSREKKESFPLTVTSAQKNPTAFYLCASEGTGKSTHNEQFFGPGTRLTVL.

V and J are TRBV4-2 and TRBJ2-3; the D is unclear. Germline values: CDR1 LGHNA, CDR2 YNFKEQ. This CDR3 comprises 17 residues. Trimming stripped 0 bases from V and 1 base from J, with 14 bases between. The CDR3 protein is CASSQDLKGLGTDTQYF. CDR3 in DNA: TGTGCCAGCAGCCAAGATCTGAAAGGGCTGGGCACAGATACGCAGTATTTT.

The chain combines TRBV7-3 with TRBJ2-5, with TRBD2 identical over 7 bases. CDR1 and CDR2 from the germline V gene are SGHTA and FQGTGA. The V and J ends lost 5 bases and 5 bases, in that order; junction bases with no gene match: 5. The CDR3 covers 13 residues. CDR3 bases: TGTGCCAGCAGCCGGGGGGTTGGGGAGACCCAGTACTTC. Amino acids: CASSRGVGETQYF.

The chain recombines TRBV5-6 with TRBJ2-3; D call uncertain. The CDR3 totals 11 residues. V gave up 2 bases and J gave up 5 bases, with 3 bases separating them. Germline-derived CDR1 and CDR2 are SGHDT and YYEEEE. CDR3 in amino acids: CASSFQDTQYF. CDR3 nucleotide sequence: TGTGCCAGCAGCTTTCAAGATACGCAGTATTTT.

The chain is built from TRBV27 and TRBJ2-7, with 9 bases lining up with TRBD1. Germline CDR1 reads MNHEY; CDR2 reads SMNVEV (reference sequence). The CDR3 length is 14 residues. The V gene end was trimmed by 6 bases and the J gene end by 3 bases; junction bases not matched to a gene: 6. The CDR3 DNA reads as TGTGCCAGCAGCCAACTGGGACAGGGCTACGAGCAGTACTTC. It codes for CASSQLGQGYEQYF.

This rearrangement joins TRBV5-1 to TRBJ2-5, with a possible D match to TRBD2 (5 bases). Germline lookup yields CDR1 SGHRS and CDR2 YFSETQ. The CDR3 runs to 15 residues. Trimming left V 5 bases short and J 4 bases short, with 18 bases between. Here the CDR3 DNA reads TGCGCCAGCAGACCCGGAGGACCCCTACCAGAGACCCAGTACTTC. Encoded protein: CASRPGGPLPETQYF.

The V and J genes are TRBV28 and TRBJ1-4; weak D call: TRBD1 (5 bases). V shed 7 bases and J shed 8 bases, with 11 bases lying between them. The length of the CDR3 is 12 residues. Per the germline V gene, CDR1 is MDHEN and CDR2 is SYDVKM. The CDR3 here is CASTQGNEKLFF. CDR3 nucleotides: TGTGCCAGCACCCAGGGTAACGAAAAACTGTTTTTT.

This chain uses TRBV30 with TRBJ1-2; 9 nucleotides line up with TRBD1. The V gene's germline CDR1 is GTSNPN and CDR2 SVGIG (reference sequence). The CDR3 covers 13 residues. Unmatched junction bases numbered 3, after V lost 3 bases and J lost 4 bases. The CDR3 region has the DNA TGTGCCTGGAGGAGGACAGGGGTCTATGGCTACACCTTC. Its protein is CAWRRTGVYGYTF.

The rearrangement joins TRBV29-1 to TRBJ1-2; no reliable D call. Germline loops: CDR1 SQVTM, CDR2 ANQGSEA. This CDR3 comprises 12 residues. Trimming took off 5 bases at V and 3 bases at J, with 10 bases between the two ends. The CDR3 protein is CSVYGRDYGYTF. As DNA, the CDR3 is TGCAGCGTTTATGGTCGGGACTATGGCTACACCTTC. The full variable domain, completed using reference TRBV29-1 and TRBJ1-2, is SAVISQKPSRDICQRGTSLTIQCQVDSQVTMMFWYRQQPGQSLTLIATANQGSEATYESGFVIDKFPISRPNLTFSTLTVSNMSPEDSSIYLCSVYGRDYGYTFGSGTRLTVV.

V is TRBV9 and J is TRBJ2-5; D gene ambiguous. Deletions cut 0 bases from V and 0 bases from J, with 3 bases between. The CDR3 runs to 13 residues. Looked up from germline, CDR1 is SGDLS and CDR2 is YYNGEE. As DNA, the CDR3 is TGTGCCAGCAGCGTAGCTTACCAAGAGACCCAGTACTTC. Its protein product is CASSVAYQETQYF. Full variable domain (missing parts from reference TRBV9 and TRBJ2-5): DSGVTQTPKHLITATGQRVTLRCSPRSGDLSVYWYQQSLDQGLQFLIQYYNGEERAKGNILERFSAQQFPDLHSELNLSSLELGDSALYFCASSVAYQETQYFGPGTRLLVL.

This clone was recorded only once. V usage is TRBV27 and J usage is TRBJ2-7; D may be TRBD2 (5 bases). The CDR3 is made up of 14 amino acids. The V gene lost 3 bases and the J gene lost 3 bases, with 12 bases spanning the gap. The V gene's germline CDR1 is MNHEY and CDR2 SMNVEV (reference sequence). The CDR3 sequence is CASSLDSSSYEQYF. CDR3 DNA sequence: TGTGCCAGCAGTTTGGATTCTAGCAGCTACGAGCAGTACTTC.

The gene calls are TRBV28 and TRBJ1-1; D unclear. Trimming left V 3 bases short and J 4 bases short, with 15 bases between. This CDR3 region has 15 residues. CDR1 is MDHEN and CDR2 is SYDVKM in the germline V gene. CDR3 loop: CASSLTGFLFTEAFF. The CDR3 nucleotides are TGTGCCAGCAGTTTGACTGGGTTTCTGTTCACTGAAGCTTTCTTT.

The gene calls are TRBV19 and TRBJ2-7; 8 positions agree with TRBD1. Germline V gene sequence: CDR1 LNHDA, CDR2 SQIVND (reference sequence). This CDR3 has 13 amino acids. Unmatched junction bases numbered 3, after V lost 5 bases and J lost 3 bases. CDR3: CASSVGQGYEQYF. In DNA, the CDR3 is TGTGCCAGTAGTGTAGGACAGGGCTACGAGCAGTACTTC.